This T cell receptor (beta chain) was sequenced for a study of T-cell memory formation after mild COVID-19. Findings and caveats of the study: SARS-CoV-2 specificity of second-wave clones peaking day 37 was unconfirmed. The pre-infection memory compartment contained some responding clones, suggesting cross-reactive memory joined. CD4/CD8 balance held among clones contracting day 15 to 85, and later expanders leaned CD4+.

Germline V gives CDR1 DFQATT, CDR2 SNEGSKA (reference sequence). There are 11 residues in the CDR3. V lost 3 bases and J 4 bases, leaving 6 bases between the germline ends. Libraries for TCRalpha and TCRbeta carried sample barcodes and unique molecular identifiers via 5'RACE. TCRdb reprocessed the 5' RACE reads via MiXCR and lists one record per CDR3 protein. The repertoire holds 350,000 or so distinct CDR3 sequences, with roughly 13% as singletons. Worth noting for this clonotype: Its antigen is not known.

J is TRBJ2-5 and V is TRBV20-1; unclear D gene. This receptor was identified in a man between 18 and 29 years old who had mild COVID-19 (a few samples of this study predate the infection). Cell type and time point are not known. Source material: PBMCs or a T cell subset sorted from them (not recorded which). The CDR3 bases are TGCAGTGCTAGTCGCCCAGAGACCCAGTACTTC. Encoded protein: CSASRPETQYF.